This TCR beta chain comes out of a study of T cell changes during pregnancy in multiple sclerosis. This CDR3 region has 13 residues. Trimming removed 5 bases from V and 8 bases from J; junction bases left unmatched: 3. Per the germline V gene, CDR1 is SGHTA and CDR2 is FQGTGA. The method was immunoSEQ multiplex PCR; TCRdb's version includes in-frame clones alone and lacks a portion of them. The sample contains under 100,000 clones, around 93% of which appear only once. This sequence joins TRBV7-3 and TRBJ2-1; 10 bases agree with TRBD1. The receptor's source is a female donor in good health, enrolled as a control in a pregnancy study. The input for sequencing was peripheral blood, taken in the first trimester of pregnancy. For the CDR3, the DNA is TGTGCCAGCAGCCCGACAGGGGGCTATGAGCAGTTCTTC. The encoded protein is CASSPTGGYEQFF.